This T cell receptor beta chain was identified during a study of Ad26.COV2.S vaccination and SARS-CoV-2 variants. Findings and caveats of the study: Those who received vaccine or placebo ended up with similar non-spike TCR breadth.

Assay used: immunoSEQ multiplex PCR; TCRdb lists only in-frame clones, some missing. The table includes about 180,000 clones, around 88% detected once. Of note for this clone: No antigen is known for it.

The V segment lost 4 bases and the J segment 6 bases; nucleotides outside the gene matches: 13. Looked up from germline, CDR1 is SGHRS and CDR2 is YFSETQ. The CDR3 is 16 amino acids. This TCR was recovered from a human donor who had recovered from COVID-19. The sequencing here drew on peripheral blood, taken after recovery from COVID-19. The chain is built from TRBV5-1 and TRBJ1-2; 9 nucleotides match TRBD1. CDR3 region: CASSLPTGTGRDGYTF. The CDR3 bases are TGCGCCAGCAGCCTACCAACCGGGACAGGGAGAGATGGCTACACCTTC. The whole variable domain, remainder taken from reference TRBV5-1 and TRBJ1-2, is KAGVTQTPRYLIKTRGQQVTLSCSPISGHRSVSWYQQTPGQGLQFLFEYFSETQRNKGNFPGRFSGRQFSNSRSEMNVSTLELGDSALYLCASSLPTGTGRDGYTFGSGTRLTVV.